The 17 T cell receptor beta chains given below trace back to one sample, sequenced in a study of T cells in Graves' hyperthyroidism and ophthalmopathy. Amplification of TCR beta CDR3 regions used RNA as the template. During a first-round RT-PCR of the TCR CDR3, the HTBI primer set was used. Each CDR3 protein gets one entry after TCRdb re-called the multiplex PCR reads with MiXCR. The sample lists 350,000 to 400,000 distinct CDR3 sequences; roughly 18% were seen once. The sample was blood. The receptor source for this set is a man between 18 and 29 years old with Graves' ophthalmopathy.

This clonotype was observed at least ten times. This rearrangement joins TRBV5-1 to TRBJ2-1; D is unresolved. Trimming stripped 0 bases from V and 2 bases from J, with 6 bases between. This CDR3 contains 14 residues. Germline CDR1 is SGHRS and CDR2 is YFSETQ. Here the CDR3 reads CASSLAEPYNEQFF. The CDR3 DNA follows: TGCGCCAGCAGCTTGGCTGAGCCCTACAATGAGCAGTTCTTC.

This clonotype came up many times. The chain carries TRBV11-2 and TRBJ2-7; 13 bases agree with TRBD2. From germline, CDR1 is SGHAT and CDR2 FQNNGV. The CDR3 consists of 16 residues. V shed 5 bases and J 4 bases; nucleotides not matched to a gene: 8. DNA of the CDR3: TGTGCCAGCAGCGCGACTAGCGGGGGGTTACTTTACGAGCAGTACTTC. Translated: CASSATSGGLLYEQYF.

This clonotype was seen repeatedly, ten times or more. The chain joins TRBV11-2 to TRBJ1-2; D may be TRBD1 (6 bases). V was pared by 5 bases and J by 4 bases, with 17 bases between. Germline V lookup: CDR1 SGHAT, CDR2 FQNNGV. The CDR3 consists of 15 residues. The CDR3 sequence: CASSRMDSMGYGYTF. The CDR3 DNA follows: TGTGCCAGCAGCCGGATGGACAGCATGGGCTATGGCTACACCTTC.

This clonotype was observed at least ten times. This chain uses TRBV5-1 with TRBJ1-2; 7 nucleotides align to TRBD1. V was clipped by 4 bases and J by 6 bases; unmatched bases: 6. The CDR3 spans 13 residues. Germline CDR1 reads SGHRS; CDR2 reads YFSETQ. The DNA of the CDR3 is TGCGCCAGCAGCGCCGGGACAGACGATGGCTACACCTTC. Its translation: CASSAGTDDGYTF.

This clonotype was counted ten times or more. The rearrangement joins TRBV2 to TRBJ1-1; weak D call: TRBD1 (6 bases). Germline V gene data show CDR1 as SNHLY and CDR2 as FYNNEI. V lost 6 bases and J lost 8, with 19 bases in between. CDR3 length equals 14 residues. The CDR3 is CASRRGHTLAEAFF. DNA for the CDR3: TGTGCCAGCAGGAGGGGACACACCCTAGCAGAAGCTTTCTTT.

This clonotype was seen ten or more times. The chain recombines TRBV2 with TRBJ1-1, with 10 bases lining up with TRBD1. The length of the CDR3 is 15 residues. J was trimmed by 3 bases and V by 0 bases; bases with no gene match: 1. CDR1 is SNHLY, CDR2 FYNNEI, per germline. The CDR3 DNA is TGTGCCAGCAGTGAAGCGGGACAGGGGTACACTGAAGCTTTCTTT. This translates into CASSEAGQGYTEAFF.

Remarks on this clonotype: A clone one base away is much larger, so this may be a read error. The V and J genes are TRBV5-8 and TRBJ1-2; the D gene is possibly TRBD1 (6 bases). This CDR3 is 13 amino acids long. Per the germline V gene, CDR1 is SGHTS and CDR2 is YDEGEE. Trimming removed 2 bases at V and 6 bases at J, with 11 bases between. The CDR3 here is CASSFMTGDGYTF. The CDR3 bases are TGTGCCAGCAGCTTCATGACAGGAGATGGCTACACCTTC.

This rearrangement joins TRBV7-7 to TRBJ1-5; a possible D gene is TRBD1 (5 bases). V was clipped by 3 bases and J by 4 bases, with 16 bases between them. The CDR3 loop spans 16 amino acids. Germline values: CDR1 SSHAT, CDR2 FNYEAQ (reference sequence). The CDR3 coding sequence is TGTGCCAGCAGCTTGGGGCAGGGCCCCCCAAATCAGCCCCAGCATTTT. Translated, it gives CASSLGQGPPNQPQHF.

This clonotype showed up many times. The chain links TRBV7-3 to TRBJ2-5, with D unresolved. The CDR3 covers 12 residues. Per germline, CDR1 SGHTA and CDR2 FQGTGA. Trimming removed 5 bases at V and 0 bases at J, with 4 bases between. The CDR3 DNA reads as TGTGCCAGCAGCGCGTACCAAGAGACCCAGTACTTC. This codes for CASSAYQETQYF. Complete variable domain (other parts from reference TRBV7-3 and TRBJ2-5): GAGVSQTPSNKVTEKGKYVELRCDPISGHTALYWYRQSLGQGPEFLIYFQGTGAADDSGLPNDRFFAVRPEGSVSTLKIQRTERGDSAVYLCASSAYQETQYFGPGTRLLVL.

This clonotype was found a few times. The chain joins TRBV4-1 to TRBJ2-3; D is undetermined. The germline CDR1 and CDR2 sequences are MGHRA and YSYEKL. This CDR3 region has 16 residues. Trimming shortened V by 5 bases and J by 4 bases, and 19 bases separated the two germline ends. CDR3 protein: CASSSPGPRRPDTQYF. As DNA, the CDR3 is TGCGCCAGCAGCTCCCCCGGGCCCCGGCGTCCAGATACGCAGTATTTT.

A few counts support this clonotype. Given a much more abundant clone one base away, this may be a read error. No conserved phenylalanine or tryptophan ends this CDR3, so it is likely a read error. The chain links TRBV10-2 to TRBJ1-1; no reliable D call. This CDR3 comprises 13 residues. Germline V gives CDR1 WSHSY, CDR2 SAAADI. The V end was cut by 7 bases, the J end by 3 bases, with 12 bases between. CDR3 sequence reads: CASTEARYTEAFL. DNA of the CDR3: TGCGCCAGCACCGAGGCCAGATACACTGAAGCTTTCCTT.

This chain connects TRBV15 to TRBJ1-4, with 7 bases that match TRBD1. Trimming at V came to 4 bases and at J to 7 bases, leaving 9 bases not matched to a gene. The CDR3 loop spans 15 amino acids. Germline values: CDR1 LNHNV, CDR2 YYDKDF (reference sequence). The CDR3 here is CATSTLDRRGEKLFF. The CDR3 DNA sequence: TGTGCCACCAGCACTTTGGACAGGAGGGGTGAAAAACTGTTTTTT.

This clonotype has just a few counts. The chain uses TRBV5-1 and TRBJ2-3; D uncertain. V lost 0 bases and J 2 bases, leaving 10 bases between the germline ends. Germline CDR1 reads SGHRS; CDR2 reads YFSETQ. The CDR3 runs 15 residues. The CDR3 nucleotides read TGCGCCAGCAGCTTGGTCAGCCACGCCACAGATACGCAGTATTTT. Translating it yields CASSLVSHATDTQYF.

This clonotype was seen ten or more times. The chain joins TRBV11-2 to TRBJ2-1; D uncertain. This CDR3 is 12 amino acids long. Trimming cost V 5 bases and J 6 bases, with 8 bases left between them. CDR1 is SGHAT and CDR2 is FQNNGV in the germline V gene. The CDR3 sequence is CASSPLRNEQFF. The CDR3 nucleotides are TGTGCCAGCAGCCCCCTTCGCAATGAGCAGTTCTTC.

The chain links TRBV18 to TRBJ2-7, with TRBD2 matching over 8 bases. The CDR3 is 15 residues long. CDR1 and CDR2 (germline): KGHSH, LQKENI. With V trimmed by 3 bases and J by 6 bases, 10 bases remained unmatched. The CDR3 DNA follows: TGTGCCAGCTCACCGTTTGACGGGGGGGATCTCGAGCAGTACTTC. It specifies CASSPFDGGDLEQYF.

This clonotype was observed a handful of times. The rearrangement links TRBV7-8 to TRBJ2-5; TRBD2 matches 14 bases. Germline V gene sequence: CDR1 SGHVS, CDR2 FQNEAQ. The CDR3 runs 18 residues. With 5 bases clipped from V and 5 bases from J, the junction kept 13 bases outside the gene matches. CDR3 amino acids: CASSPHRRLAGGGETQYF. CDR3 coding DNA: TGTGCCAGCAGCCCCCACCGGCGACTAGCGGGGGGGGGTGAGACCCAGTACTTC.

This clonotype was seen ten or more times. The chain recombines TRBV20-1 with TRBJ1-1; D unclear. The CDR3 sequence is 13 residues long. Germline-derived CDR1 and CDR2 are DFQATT and SNEGSKA (reference sequence). The V end was cut by 6 bases, the J end by 1 base, with 12 bases between. The CDR3 sequence is CSAHTTKNTEAFF. The CDR3 nucleotides read TGCAGTGCCCACACAACAAAGAACACTGAAGCTTTCTTT.